A single sample is the source of the 25 T cell receptor beta chains below, sequenced in a study of neurological immune-mediated disorders. Regarding time point: longitudinal time-point 3. Via MiXCR, TCRdb re-called the 5' RACE reads, giving one row per CDR3 protein. Of some 80,000 distinct CDR3 sequences in the sample, under 4.5% were seen once. Sequencing was done on a sample of PBMCs. These receptors were collected from a woman aged 55-75 years with multiple sclerosis.

This clonotype was detected ten times or more. V and J are TRBV18 and TRBJ2-1; D not resolved. Trimming cost V 3 bases and J 6 bases, with 6 bases left between them. The germline V gene has CDR1 KGHSH and CDR2 LQKENI. CDR3 length equals 12 residues. The chain's CDR3 is CASSPLSNEQFF. The DNA of the CDR3 is TGTGCCAGCTCACCCCTCTCCAATGAGCAGTTCTTC.

This clonotype came up many times. The V call is TRBV20-1, the J call TRBJ1-4; D is unclear. This CDR3 contains 15 residues. V lost 1 base and J lost 3, with 12 bases in between. Germline-derived CDR1 and CDR2 are DFQATT and SNEGSKA (reference sequence). Here the CDR3 DNA reads TGCAGTGCTAGAGGGAGGATGGCGGCTAATGAAAAACTGTTTTTT. Protein sequence: CSARGRMAANEKLFF.

This clonotype was seen repeatedly, ten times or more. This sequence joins TRBV20-1 and TRBJ1-5, with 7 bases identical to TRBD1. Germline V gives CDR1 DFQATT, CDR2 SNEGSKA (reference sequence). Unmatched junction bases numbered 13, after V lost 5 bases and J lost 3 bases. This CDR3 has 16 residues. The CDR3 here is CSAGRSGTVINQPQHF. CDR3 nucleotide sequence: TGCAGTGCTGGTCGGTCCGGGACAGTCATCAATCAGCCCCAGCATTTT.

This clonotype has at least ten counts. This chain joins TRBV9 and TRBJ2-5; 10 nucleotides line up with TRBD2. The CDR3 sequence is 16 residues long. The trim removed 0 bases at V and 3 bases at J, leaving 5 bases unmatched. Germline values: CDR1 SGDLS, CDR2 YYNGEE. DNA for the CDR3: TGTGCCAGCAGCGTAGTGAGCGGGGGGGCGGAAGAGACCCAGTACTTC. This translates into CASSVVSGGAEETQYF.

This clonotype was observed at least ten times. This chain links TRBV20-1 with TRBJ1-5; 7 bases match TRBD1. J gave up 6 bases and V 0 bases, and 5 bases lay outside the gene matches. This CDR3 has 14 residues. Germline V CDR1 and CDR2: DFQATT, SNEGSKA (reference sequence). CDR3 sequence (DNA): TGCAGTGCTAGAGATCTCAGGGGGGGTCAGCCCCAGCATTTT. This translates into CSARDLRGGQPQHF.

Many counts were recorded for this clonotype. This chain joins TRBV27 and TRBJ1-3; the D gene is possibly TRBD1 (5 bases). This CDR3 has 15 residues. Germline-derived CDR1 and CDR2 are MNHEY and SMNVEV (reference sequence). V was cut by 2 bases and J by 4 bases, with 12 bases left in between. CDR3 protein: CASSLSRGSGNTIYF. For the CDR3, the DNA is TGTGCCAGCAGTTTAAGCCGGGGGTCGGGAAACACCATATATTTT.

This chain connects TRBV5-1 to TRBJ2-2; D ambiguous. This CDR3 has 15 residues. Germline V lookup: CDR1 SGHRS, CDR2 YFSETQ. Trimming took off 4 bases at V and 0 bases at J, with 10 bases between the two ends. CDR3 sequence (DNA): TGCGCCAGCAGCGTACAATCCTCGAACACCGGGGAGCTGTTTTTT. Protein: CASSVQSSNTGELFF. The full variable domain, in which reference TRBV5-1 and TRBJ2-2 provide the parts outside the CDR3, is KAGVTQTPRYLIKTRGQQVTLSCSPISGHRSVSWYQQTPGQGLQFLFEYFSETQRNKGNFPGRFSGRQFSNSRSEMNVSTLELGDSALYLCASSVQSSNTGELFFGEGSRLTVL.

This clonotype came up many times. In DNA form, the CDR3 reads TGTGCCAGCAGCCAAGATTTAGGACAGGGGGCAGGAGGCTATGGCTACACCTTC. Its protein product is CASSQDLGQGAGGYGYTF. J is TRBJ1-2 and V is TRBV3-1, with 11 bases lining up with TRBD1. The germline CDR1 and CDR2 sequences are LGHDT and YNNKEL (reference sequence). V shed 0 bases and J 4 bases; nucleotides not matched to a gene: 10. The CDR3 sequence is 18 residues long.

This clonotype appeared many times. In DNA, the CDR3 is TGTGCCAGCAGTCCGCTCACCGGGACTGGGGATAATTCACCCCTCCACTTT. This encodes CASSPLTGTGDNSPLHF. V usage is TRBV27 and J usage is TRBJ1-6; D may be TRBD1 (5 bases). CDR3 length equals 17 residues. V lost 5 bases and J lost 5, with 19 bases in between. Per germline, CDR1 MNHEY and CDR2 SMNVEV (reference sequence).

This clonotype was observed at least ten times. CDR3 sequence (DNA): TGCGCCAGCAGCCAAGAGAAGAGGAAAGGCTACAATGAGCAGTTCTTC. Its translation: CASSQEKRKGYNEQFF. J is TRBJ2-1 and V is TRBV4-1, with D unclear. V lost 0 bases and J lost 3, with 12 bases in between. The CDR3 spans 16 residues. Germline CDR1 reads MGHRA; CDR2 reads YSYEKL.

This clonotype occurred many times. The J gene is TRBJ2-1, the V gene TRBV7-8; the match to TRBD2 covers 8 bases. V lost 0 bases, J lost 8 bases, and 6 bases stayed unmatched. Germline CDR1 and CDR2: SGHVS and FQNEAQ. This CDR3 has 15 residues. CDR3 region: CASSLAGTSGYEQFF. The CDR3 DNA follows: TGTGCCAGCAGCTTAGCGGGGACTAGTGGGTATGAGCAGTTCTTC.

This clonotype has a count of ten or more. The chain recombines TRBV4-1 with TRBJ2-7, with a possible D match to TRBD1 (6 bases). This CDR3 has 14 amino acids. V gave up 0 bases and J gave up 3 bases, with 9 bases separating them. CDR1 and CDR2 (germline): MGHRA, YSYEKL. CDR3 coding DNA: TGCGCCAGCAGCCAAGAAACAGGGAACTACGAGCAGTACTTC. This translates into CASSQETGNYEQYF.

This clonotype appeared many times. The chain combines TRBV3-1 with TRBJ1-1, with no clear D. Trimming took off 5 bases at V and 2 bases at J, with 12 bases between the two ends. Germline CDR1 is LGHDT and CDR2 is YNNKEL (reference sequence). This CDR3 spans 14 amino acids. The CDR3 is CASSMNRHNTEAFF. The CDR3 DNA reads as TGTGCCAGCAGCATGAACCGACATAACACTGAAGCTTTCTTT.

This clonotype was picked up many times. This rearrangement joins TRBV29-1 to TRBJ2-3; tentatively, D is TRBD1 (5 bases). CDR3 size: 12 residues. Germline CDR1 and CDR2: SQVTM and ANQGSEA. V shed 3 bases and J shed 4 bases, with 8 bases lying between them. The CDR3 region is CSVDQGADTQYF. The CDR3 DNA reads as TGCAGCGTTGATCAGGGCGCAGATACGCAGTATTTT.

This clonotype was counted many times. The CDR3 DNA reads TGTGCCAGCAGCTGGGACAGGGGGCTTGAGACCCAGTACTTC. This sequence encodes CASSWDRGLETQYF. The chain links TRBV7-8 to TRBJ2-5; 12 bases map to TRBD1. V was clipped by 4 bases and J by 5 bases; unmatched bases: 2. This CDR3 has 14 amino acids. Germline V lookup: CDR1 SGHVS, CDR2 FQNEAQ.

This clonotype was seen repeatedly, ten times or more. The chain couples TRBV29-1 to TRBJ2-7; D is perhaps TRBD2 (6 bases). This CDR3 region has 12 residues. V dropped 7 bases and J dropped 2 bases, with 12 bases sitting between them. CDR1 and CDR2 (germline): SQVTM, ANQGSEA. The CDR3 region is CSGGELAYEQYF. The CDR3 DNA is TGCAGCGGGGGGGAACTTGCCTACGAGCAGTACTTC.

This clonotype has a count of ten or more. The V call is TRBV7-8, the J call TRBJ1-5, with D unresolved. Germline V gene data show CDR1 as SGHVS and CDR2 as FQNEAQ. Trimming cost V 0 bases and J 3 bases, with 6 bases left between them. The CDR3 is 14 amino acids. The CDR3 bases are TGTGCCAGCAGCTTAGCTCGCTCCAATCAGCCCCAGCATTTT. Protein: CASSLARSNQPQHF.

This clonotype was recorded at least ten times. V usage is TRBV2 and J usage is TRBJ2-3; possibly TRBD1 for D (6 bases). Trimming shortened V by 3 bases and J by 2 bases, and 12 bases separated the two germline ends. The CDR3 has 15 amino acids. Germline V gene sequence: CDR1 SNHLY, CDR2 FYNNEI. The CDR3: CASSDRGFPTDTQYF. CDR3 coding DNA: TGTGCCAGCAGTGACAGGGGTTTTCCCACAGATACGCAGTATTTT.

This clonotype was detected many times. This chain links TRBV11-2 with TRBJ1-2; possible D gene TRBD1, 6 bases. V lost 5 bases and J 4 bases, leaving 8 bases between the germline ends. The CDR3 has 12 amino acids. The V gene's germline CDR1 is SGHAT and CDR2 FQNNGV. The CDR3 coding sequence is TGTGCCAGCAGCGGACAGTCCTATGGCTACACCTTC. This gives the protein CASSGQSYGYTF. The full variable domain, in which reference TRBV11-2 and TRBJ1-2 provide the parts outside the CDR3, is EAGVAQSPRYKIIEKRQSVAFWCNPISGHATLYWYQQILGQGPKLLIQFQNNGVVDDSQLPKDRFSAERLKGVDSTLKIQPAKLEDSAVYLCASSGQSYGYTFGSGTRLTVV.

This clonotype has more than one count but fewer than ten. The rearrangement uses TRBV18 and TRBJ2-1, with D possibly being TRBD2 (6 bases). The ends were cut back, 2 bases at V and 7 bases at J, with 15 bases in the middle. Per the germline V gene, CDR1 is KGHSH and CDR2 is LQKENI. This CDR3 spans 15 amino acids. The DNA for the CDR3 is TGTGCCAGCTCACCAGAAGTGGGGGGTGGAAATGAGCAGTTCTTC. Translated: CASSPEVGGGNEQFF.

This clonotype appeared many times. The gene calls are TRBV4-1 and TRBJ1-5, with D possibly matching TRBD1 (5 bases). CDR3 size: 15 residues. V shed 3 bases and J shed 3 bases, with 12 bases lying between them. Germline V gives CDR1 MGHRA, CDR2 YSYEKL. The CDR3 sequence is CASSQRGGINQPQHF. CDR3 coding DNA: TGCGCCAGCAGCCAGAGGGGCGGAATCAATCAGCCCCAGCATTTT.

This clonotype was seen many times. The chain links TRBV29-1 to TRBJ2-1; maybe TRBD2 (5 bases). Germline V CDR1 and CDR2: SQVTM, ANQGSEA. Trimming removed 6 bases from V and 5 bases from J, with 5 bases in between. This CDR3 comprises 10 residues. This CDR3 is CSVGNNEQFF. For the CDR3, the DNA is TGCAGCGTCGGGAACAATGAGCAGTTCTTC.

This clonotype was observed at least ten times. This sequence joins TRBV5-1 and TRBJ1-1; D may be TRBD1 (5 bases). The CDR3 sequence is 16 residues long. Trimming left V 4 bases short and J 0 bases short, with 16 bases between. Per germline, CDR1 SGHRS and CDR2 YFSETQ. CDR3 bases: TGCGCCAGCAGCAGTAACCCGGGGCTAATGAACACTGAAGCTTTCTTT. Protein sequence: CASSSNPGLMNTEAFF.

This clonotype was recorded at least ten times. The gene calls are TRBV7-2 and TRBJ2-2, with 10 bases fitting TRBD2. The CDR3 runs 12 residues. Germline assignment: CDR1 SGHTA and CDR2 FQGNSA. Germline trimming cut 6 bases from V and 8 bases from J; bases unmatched to any gene: 0. The CDR3 DNA reads TGTGCCAGCAGGACTAGCGGGGGGGAGCTGTTTTTT. This sequence encodes CASRTSGGELFF.

This clonotype was seen ten or more times. The CDR3 spells CASSPGQATLEQYF. CDR3 DNA sequence: TGTGCCAGCAGCCCGGGACAGGCAACTTTGGAGCAGTACTTC. The chain carries TRBV12-3 or TRBV12-4 and TRBJ2-7; 8 bases map to TRBD1. Unmatched junction bases numbered 11, after V lost 6 bases and J lost 7 bases. The CDR3 sequence is 14 residues long.